A selection of T cell receptor beta chains follows, all from one sample in a study of blood T cell repertoires in COVID-19. Method: immunoSEQ multiplex PCR; TCRdb's copy keeps in-frame clones and lacks some. The sample lists about 330,000 clones, 70% to 90% seen once, with about 10% in the top ten. The sequenced sample was PBMCs or T cells enriched from blood (not recorded which). Source of these receptors: a woman between 18 and 29 years old who had recovered from COVID-19. Each CDR3 is given with its conserved first and last residue. D genes are given only for firm matches. Rows may omit the clone size; those that give it use once, few, many or a size class.

d_gene	abundance	v_gene	j_gene	CDR3nt	CDR3aa
TRBD1	NA	TRBV6-5	TRBJ1-1	TGTGCCAGCAGTTACGGGGACAGGGACACTGAAGCTTTCTTT	CASSYGDRDTEAFF
NA	NA	TRBV13	TRBJ1-6	TGTGCCAGCAGCTTGGGGACGGAGGGTAATTCACCCCTCCACTTT	CASSLGTEGNSPLHF
NA	NA	TRBV24-1	TRBJ1-2	TGTGCCACCAGTGATTCCGGGGAGGACTATGGCTACACCTTC	CATSDSGEDYGYTF
NA	NA	TRBV18	TRBJ2-7	TGTGCCAGCTCACCACCGGCTAGGACCTACGAGCAGTACTTC	CASSPPARTYEQYF
NA	NA	TRBV3-1/TRBV3-2	TRBJ2-3	TGTGCCAGCAGCCAAGGGTACGGGGTGAGCACAGATACGCAGTATTTT	CASSQGYGVSTDTQYF
TRBD2	NA	TRBV11-1	TRBJ2-1	TGTGCCAGCAGCTTAGGTGTGACTAGCGGGAATGAGCAGTTCTTC	CASSLGVTSGNEQFF
NA	NA	TRBV12-5	TRBJ1-2	TGTGCTAGTGGTTTGGTACTGGGGCGCCAAGGCTATGGCTACACCTTC	CASGLVLGRQGYGYTF
NA	once	TRBV18	TRBJ1-1	TGTGCCAGCTCACCCGGCCAGGGAGGGATCGGGAACACTGAAGCTTTCTTT	CASSPGQGGIGNTEAFF
NA	NA	TRBV5-4	TRBJ2-1	TGTGCCAGCAGCTTTCCTGGGGACTATGAGCAGTTCTTC	CASSFPGDYEQFF
NA	NA	TRBV6-5	TRBJ1-1	TGTGCCAGCAGCGCCGCCCGGGGGAACACTGAAGCTTTCTTT	CASSAARGNTEAFF
NA	once	TRBV18	TRBJ1-2	TGTGCCAGCTCACCTGGTGCGGAAGCTAACTATGGCTACACCTTC	CASSPGAEANYGYTF
TRBD2	NA	TRBV7-9	TRBJ2-2	TGTGCCAGCAGCCCACCGGGACTAGAGGGCACCGGGGAGCTGTTTTTT	CASSPPGLEGTGELFF